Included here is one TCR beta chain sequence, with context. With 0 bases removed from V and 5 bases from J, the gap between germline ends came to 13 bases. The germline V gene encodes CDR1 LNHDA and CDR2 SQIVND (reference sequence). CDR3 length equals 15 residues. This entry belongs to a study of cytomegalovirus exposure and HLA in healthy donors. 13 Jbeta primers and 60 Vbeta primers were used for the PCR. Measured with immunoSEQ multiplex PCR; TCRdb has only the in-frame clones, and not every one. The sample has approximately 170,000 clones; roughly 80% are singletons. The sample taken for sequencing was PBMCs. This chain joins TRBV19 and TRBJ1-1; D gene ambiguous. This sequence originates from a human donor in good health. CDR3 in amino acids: CASSIDQFRLTEAFF. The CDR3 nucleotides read TGTGCCAGTAGTATAGATCAGTTCAGATTAACTGAAGCTTTCTTT. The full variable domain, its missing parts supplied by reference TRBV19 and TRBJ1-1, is DGGITQSPKYLFRKEGQNVTLSCEQNLNHDAMYWYRQDPGQGLRLIYYSQIVNDFQKGDIAEGYSVSREKKESFPLTVTSAQKNPTAFYLCASSIDQFRLTEAFFGQGTRLTVV.